This TCR beta chain appears in the sequencing data of a study of CD4 T cells in relation to SARS-CoV-2 and coronaviruses (TCRdb year 2021). A note on the overall study: In the ViraFEST assay, PBMCs were grown with antigen for around ten days, and TCR beta CDR3s were then sequenced to identify antigen-specific clonal expansions. For other donors in the study, expansion assays were sequenced with a different, Illumina-based TCR-beta assay. At the level of individual TCR clonotypes, the study evaluated whether memory CD4+ T cells crossreact between the spike proteins of SARS-CoV-2 and those of common cold coronaviruses. The Adaptive Biotechnologies TCR-sequencing kit was used to sequence samples from a few pre-COVID donors and the naive versus memory experiments, while other data came from Illumina-based sequencing. Shared crossreactive spike epitopes were mapped to their HLA restriction using patient-derived lymphoblastoid cell lines. An HIV-1 Nef peptide pool or a culture without peptide was used as the negative reference condition.

The receptor library was made with the immunoSEQ multiplex PCR assay. The paper's processing steps were these. During preprocessing, nonproductive sequences were removed, along with CDR3s that did not begin with C, did not end with F or W, or were shorter than 7 amino acids. Antigen-specific clonotypes were called with the MANAFEST web app on the basis of expansion relative to the reference and to other culture wells. A clone was considered positive if significant expansion relative to the reference culture was observed in 2 of 3 replicate wells at an FDR below 0.05. A further requirement for positive clones was significant expansion compared with all other tandem wells, along with an odds ratio above 5. Pairwise Levenshtein distance, computed with the stringdist R package after three terminal residues were trimmed from each end, was used as the measure of CDR3 homology. The table comes from immuneACCESS by way of TCRdb, which keeps in-frame sequences with V and J called. Part of the clones is missing from these tables; in studies checked, under half for an unresolved V gene and the rest for unknown reasons. The V and J calls and clone size were taken over from that table, and D and trimming were inferred from the DNA. The sample profile shows 22,000 or so clones; about 80% of them were found once. In total, the top ten clones hold roughly an eighth of the sample.

What the research found in general, with its limitations: Crossreactivity analysis was centred on spike protein, so crossreactivity against other viral proteins was not assessed. Roughly 64% of donors had memory CD4+ clonotypes that crossrecognized SARS-CoV-2 and at least one common cold coronavirus spike. The study was limited by small numbers of patients and tested TCRs. Significantly weaker SARS-CoV-2-driven expansion was shown by crossreactive clones than by monoreactive clones, consistent with antigenic imprinting. Pre-pandemic and post-infection samples were not both contributed by any donor, so tracing of the source of pre-existing responses was limited.

The junction shows trimming of 1 base on V and 4 bases on J, plus 22 bases between the germline ends. CDR1 and CDR2 (SEHNR, FQNEAQ) derive from the germline V gene (reference sequence). Inclusive of the bounding cysteine and phenylalanine, the CDR3 is 18 residues long. The DNA shown is the 54-base CDR3, in frame from base 1. This clone came up a few times. Its antigen specificity is not known. No per-base quality is available; no much larger clone lies one base away. CD4+ T cells from unexposed donors were collected before the COVID-19 pandemic (2011-2018). After around ten days of culture, CD4+ T cells were isolated with the EasySep CD4+ T cell isolation kit. As cell numbers permitted, CD4+ T cells from unexposed donors were tested for reactivity to SARS-CoV-2 S and N and to four common cold coronavirus spike pools. Around 1.9 million PBMCs per well were cultured in IMDM with 5% human AB serum and around 10 IU/ml IL-2. Half of the culture medium was replaced with fresh IL-2-containing medium on days 3 and 7. Triplicate replicate wells were generally used for each peptide culture condition. Leukapheresis product for the unexposed donors was bought commercially. PBMCs were isolated from leukapheresis product or whole blood by Ficoll-Paque PLUS gradient centrifugation. PBMCs were either cryopreserved at -140 degrees C or used fresh in the expansion assay. The QIAamp Micro DNA Kit was used to extract genomic DNA from the CD4+ T cells.

This chain is built from TRBV7-9 and TRBJ1-2; TRBD1 might be the D gene, on 6 matching bases. This sequence originates from a human donor in good health. The sample was CD4+ T cells from PBMCs, cultured in vitro. The DNA is as follows: TGTGCCAGCAGCTTAGGGGGGGCAGGGTGGAACGTCGGCTATGGCTACACCTTC. The resulting protein is CASSLGGAGWNVGYGYTF.